This T cell receptor beta chain derives from a study of identical twins. Only a few counts were recorded for this clonotype. The V and J ends lost 6 bases and 10 bases, in that order; junction bases with no gene match: 15. This CDR3 spans 15 amino acids. Germline values: CDR1 LGHNA, CDR2 YNFKEQ. In TCRdb, the 5' RACE reads were re-called with MiXCR into one record per CDR3 protein. Here the sample spans 350,000 to 600,000 distinct CDR3 sequences, approximately 15% being singletons. This sample also belongs to another study, concerning yellow fever vaccine responses in identical twins.

The chain uses TRBV4-2 and TRBJ2-4, with TRBD2 matching 7 bases. The sequence came from a young woman in good health. Sequencing used CD4+ T cells sorted from blood. For the CDR3, the DNA is TGTGCCAGCAGTCCTGTGGGGGGGGGGAGGAAAATTCAGTACTTC. This translates into CASSPVGGGRKIQYF.